This paragraph covers one T cell receptor (beta chain) sequence. CDR3 length: 13 amino acids. The V end lost 2 bases, the J end lost 12 bases, and 11 bases lay between the germline ends. Germline CDR1 reads LGHDT; CDR2 reads YNNKEL (reference sequence). Time point indicated: patch test 1, 2 weeks after DPC sensitization. Documented treatment: therapeutic diphenylcyclopropenone sensitization with weekly scalp DPC. The data were obtained in a study of human T cells and chemical hapten exposure. One entry per CDR3 protein, called by TCRdb with MiXCR from the RACE reads. This sample has about 340,000 distinct CDR3 sequences, with roughly 6.9% found just once.

This TCR came from a woman aged 18-29 years with alopecia areata. Some clones in this sample may be carry-over from other donors' samples. Sequencing was performed on whole blood, taken in connection with sensitization to the hapten diphenylcyclopropenone (DPC). The chain couples TRBV3-1 to TRBJ1-6; TRBD1 is a possible D gene (6 bases). The CDR3 bases are TGTGCCAGCAGCCAACTGGACAGCCTACCCCTCCACTTT. Protein sequence: CASSQLDSLPLHF.